Presented here are 21 T cell receptor beta chains from one specimen sequenced in a study of blood T cell repertoires in COVID-19. Sequenced by immunoSEQ multiplex PCR; TCRdb stores in-frame clones only, minus some. This table has some 300,000 clones, around 87% appearing once. The specimen was peripheral blood. Every receptor here comes from a man aged 65 to 85 with acute or convalescent COVID-19.

V and J are TRBV3-1 (or the pseudogene TRBV3-2) and TRBJ1-4; 11 nucleotides agree with TRBD1. The CDR3 loop spans 14 amino acids. V trimming: 2 bases; J trimming: 11 bases; junction bases outside the gene matches: 4. CDR1 and CDR2 (germline): LGHDT, YNNKEL (reference sequence). CDR3 sequence reads: CASSQSDRGQKLFF. In DNA form, the CDR3 reads TGTGCCAGCAGCCAATCGGACAGGGGGCAGAAACTGTTTTTT.

The rearrangement uses TRBV30 and TRBJ2-2; TRBD2 is a possible D gene (5 bases). The CDR3 has 16 amino acids. V lost 1 base and J lost 4, with 16 bases in between. In germline, CDR1 is GTSNPN, CDR2 SVGIG (reference sequence). The CDR3 reads CAWSGPTTHGTGELFF. The CDR3 DNA reads as TGTGCCTGGAGTGGCCCGACTACCCACGGCACCGGGGAGCTGTTTTTT. Full variable domain (remainder filled in from reference TRBV30 and TRBJ2-2): SQTIHQWPATLVQPVGSPLSLECTVEGTSNPNLYWYRQAAGRGLQLLFYSVGIGQISSEVPQNLSASRPQDRQFILSSKKLLLSDSGFYLCAWSGPTTHGTGELFFGEGSRLTVL.

The count of this clone is one. This chain uses TRBV18 with TRBJ2-3, with 7 bases lining up with TRBD2. The germline V gene encodes CDR1 KGHSH and CDR2 LQKENI. The CDR3 runs to 14 residues. The junction had 6 bases not matched to a gene; V was cut back by 5 bases and J by 4 bases. CDR3: CASSDQAGADTQYF. The CDR3 DNA sequence: TGTGCCAGCTCAGACCAGGCGGGAGCAGATACGCAGTATTTT.

This clone was seen a single time. The chain links TRBV6-5 to TRBJ2-7, with 9 nucleotides matching TRBD2. V shed 0 bases and J 2 bases; nucleotides not matched to a gene: 2. The CDR3 extends over 15 amino acids. Germline values: CDR1 MNHEY, CDR2 SVGAGI. The CDR3 nucleotides are TGTGCCAGCAGTTACTCTGCGGGAGGGCCCTACGAGCAGTACTTC. As protein: CASSYSAGGPYEQYF.

V is TRBV11-2 and J is TRBJ2-2; perhaps TRBD2 as D (6 bases). The V end was cut by 3 bases, the J end by 3 bases, with 17 bases between. The CDR3 has 17 amino acids. From germline, CDR1 is SGHAT and CDR2 FQNNGV. As DNA, the CDR3 is TGTGCCAGCAGCTTGCCCCGTGGTAGCGGTTACACCGGGGAGCTGTTTTTT. Translated, it gives CASSLPRGSGYTGELFF. The entire variable domain, with the rest obtained from reference TRBV11-2 and TRBJ2-2, is as follows: EAGVAQSPRYKIIEKRQSVAFWCNPISGHATLYWYQQILGQGPKLLIQFQNNGVVDDSQLPKDRFSAERLKGVDSTLKIQPAKLEDSAVYLCASSLPRGSGYTGELFFGEGSRLTVL.

V usage is TRBV4-2 and J usage is TRBJ2-7; perhaps TRBD1 as D (6 bases). The ends were cut back, 1 base at V and 5 bases at J, with 12 bases in the middle. Germline V gene sequence: CDR1 LGHNA, CDR2 YNFKEQ. This CDR3 spans 14 amino acids. The CDR3: CASSQASRGNEQYF. The DNA for the CDR3 is TGTGCCAGCAGCCAAGCTTCCAGGGGCAACGAGCAGTACTTC.

This chain uses TRBV4-1 with TRBJ1-6; D possibly corresponds to TRBD1 (6 bases). The CDR3 contains 14 residues. Per germline, CDR1 MGHRA and CDR2 YSYEKL. V was pared by 1 base and J by 9 bases, with 10 bases between. CDR3 nucleotide sequence: TGCGCCAGCAGCCAAGCACAGGGCGCTTCACCCCTCCACTTT. It is translated as CASSQAQGASPLHF.

V usage is TRBV3-1 (or the pseudogene TRBV3-2) and J usage is TRBJ1-4; D not resolved. Germline CDR1 is LGHDT and CDR2 is YNNKEL (reference sequence). This CDR3 is 19 amino acids long. The V gene lost 3 bases and the J gene lost 0 bases, with 20 bases spanning the gap. CDR3 sequence (DNA): TGTGCCAGCAGCCATCCAAGGTGGGCACGGCGTGCAACTAATGAAAAACTGTTTTTT. It specifies CASSHPRWARRATNEKLFF.

This clone was seen a single time. The chain combines TRBV3-1 (or the pseudogene TRBV3-2) with TRBJ2-4, with 10 bases matching TRBD1. Germline assignment: CDR1 LGHDT and CDR2 YNNKEL (reference sequence). The CDR3 runs 15 residues. The V and J ends lost 6 bases and 1 base, in that order; junction bases with no gene match: 3. CDR3 residues: CASRGTGAAKNIQYF. The CDR3 region has the DNA TGTGCCAGCAGAGGGACAGGGGCCGCCAAAAACATTCAGTACTTC.

The chain recombines TRBV7-6 with TRBJ2-3, with 8 positions matching TRBD2. The CDR3 has 17 residues. V gave up 1 base and J gave up 2 bases; unmatched junction bases: 8. Germline V gene data show CDR1 as SGHVS and CDR2 as FNYEAQ. Here the CDR3 DNA reads TGTGCCAGCAGCTTAGGCGGTAGCGGGGTGTACACAGATACGCAGTATTTT. This gives the protein CASSLGGSGVYTDTQYF.

The chain has TRBV7-6 and TRBJ2-3; possible D gene TRBD1, 5 bases. Trimming removed 4 bases from V and 1 base from J, with 15 bases in between. The germline V gene has CDR1 SGHVS and CDR2 FNYEAQ. The CDR3 loop spans 16 amino acids. The CDR3 protein is CASSYGQPLGTDTQYF. The CDR3 bases are TGTGCCAGCAGCTACGGACAACCACTCGGCACAGATACGCAGTATTTT.

CDR3 loop: CASSGTVQETQYF. The CDR3 nucleotides read TGTGCCAGCAGTGGGACAGTCCAAGAGACCCAGTACTTC. The chain employs TRBV28 and TRBJ2-5; 7 bases agree with TRBD1. Germline values: CDR1 MDHEN, CDR2 SYDVKM. This CDR3 is built from 13 residues. Unmatched junction bases numbered 1, after V lost 5 bases and J lost 1 base. The variable domain in full, with the rest retrieved from reference TRBV28 and TRBJ2-5, is DVKVTQSSRYLVKRTGEKVFLECVQDMDHENMFWYRQDPGLGLRLIYFSYDVKMKEKGDIPEGYSVSREKKERFSLILESASTNQTSMYLCASSGTVQETQYFGPGTRLLVL.

The chain recombines TRBV7-8 with TRBJ1-2, with 9 bases lining up with TRBD1. Unmatched junction bases numbered 20, after V lost 10 bases and J lost 8 bases. Germline CDR1 is SGHVS and CDR2 is FQNEAQ. This CDR3 is built from 16 residues. CDR3 sequence: CANTPPQGQGVGGYTF. CDR3 DNA: TGTGCCAACACCCCGCCCCAGGGACAGGGTGTGGGCGGCTACACCTTC.

The chain employs TRBV5-1 and TRBJ2-4, with D perhaps matching TRBD2 (5 bases). There are 14 residues in the CDR3. The germline CDR1 and CDR2 sequences are SGHRS and YFSETQ. The germline V and J ends were trimmed by 2 bases and 1 base, with 7 bases remaining between them. The CDR3 sequence: CASSLTGAKNIQYF. The CDR3 bases are TGCGCCAGCAGCTTAACGGGGGCCAAAAACATTCAGTACTTC. The full variable domain, completed using reference TRBV5-1 and TRBJ2-4, is KAGVTQTPRYLIKTRGQQVTLSCSPISGHRSVSWYQQTPGQGLQFLFEYFSETQRNKGNFPGRFSGRQFSNSRSEMNVSTLELGDSALYLCASSLTGAKNIQYFGAGTRLSVL.

The chain has TRBV19 and TRBJ1-5, with D maybe TRBD1 (5 bases). Trimming cost V 5 bases and J 2 bases, with 19 bases left between them. Germline CDR1 LNHDA, CDR2 SQIVND (reference sequence). The CDR3 runs 17 residues. The CDR3 region has the DNA TGTGCCAGTAGTTTAGGGGCGGGCCGGCGCGGCAATCAGCCCCAGCATTTT. As protein: CASSLGAGRRGNQPQHF.

V usage is TRBV7-2 and J usage is TRBJ2-3; no clear D. This CDR3 comprises 14 residues. Per germline, CDR1 SGHTA and CDR2 FQGNSA. V lost 5 bases to trimming and J lost 1 base, with 10 bases between them. The CDR3 DNA reads TGTGCCAGCAGCCCCCGACTGGGCACAGATACGCAGTATTTT. Translation gives CASSPRLGTDTQYF.

This rearrangement joins TRBV15 to TRBJ1-5; D call uncertain. Trimming took 0 bases from V and 7 from J, leaving 7 bases between them. The CDR3 extends over 13 amino acids. Germline V gene data show CDR1 as LNHNV and CDR2 as YYDKDF (reference sequence). CDR3: CATSRDRRQPQHF. The CDR3 nucleotides read TGTGCCACCAGCAGAGATCGTAGACAGCCCCAGCATTTT. Looking up the rest from reference TRBV15 and TRBJ1-5 gives the full variable domain: DAMVIQNPRYQVTQFGKPVTLSCSQTLNHNVMYWYQQKSSQAPKLLFHYYDKDFNNEADTPDNFQSRRPNTSFCFLDIRSPGLGDTAMYLCATSRDRRQPQHFGDGTRLSIL.

The genes are TRBV27 and TRBJ1-2; weak D call: TRBD1 (6 bases). Trimming took 8 bases from V and 6 from J, leaving 19 bases between them. Germline V lookup: CDR1 MNHEY, CDR2 SMNVEV (reference sequence). This CDR3 region has 14 residues. The CDR3 spells CASGQSGQIHGYTF. CDR3 in DNA: TGTGCCAGCGGACAATCAGGACAGATCCATGGCTACACCTTC.

V and J are TRBV6-5 and TRBJ2-4; D gene uncertain. The CDR3 sequence is 13 residues long. Germline assignment: CDR1 MNHEY and CDR2 SVGAGI. V was cut by 5 bases and J by 1 base, with 6 bases left in between. Here the CDR3 DNA reads TGTGCCAGCAGTACACAGGCCAAAAACATTCAGTACTTC. Protein sequence: CASSTQAKNIQYF.

This clone occurred once. The genes are TRBV7-2 and TRBJ1-2, with no clear D. Between the trimmed V and J ends, which lost 4 bases and 4 bases, there was a span of 16 bases. The CDR3 runs 15 residues. Germline-derived CDR1 and CDR2 are SGHTA and FQGNSA. CDR3 protein: CASSSVRGGLYGYTF. The CDR3, as DNA: TGTGCCAGCAGCTCAGTACGGGGAGGCCTCTATGGCTACACCTTC.

This chain joins TRBV9 and TRBJ2-1; 8 nucleotides align to TRBD2. Germline V gene lookup returns CDR1 SGDLS and CDR2 YYNGEE. The CDR3 has 16 amino acids. Unmatched junction bases numbered 13, after V lost 3 bases and J lost 8 bases. CDR3: CASSARAGGTGDEQFF. DNA for the CDR3: TGTGCCAGCAGCGCAAGGGCGGGGGGCACGGGGGATGAGCAGTTCTTC. Supplemented by reference TRBV9 and TRBJ2-1, the full variable domain reads DSGVTQTPKHLITATGQRVTLRCSPRSGDLSVYWYQQSLDQGLQFLIQYYNGEERAKGNILERFSAQQFPDLHSELNLSSLELGDSALYFCASSARAGGTGDEQFFGPGTRLTVL.